This T cell receptor beta chain is drawn from a study of blood T cell repertoires in COVID-19. Participants were aged about 18 to 100 years from 24 US areas. Clinical history reported by participants formed the basis on which cohorts were assigned. The CDR3 is made up of 15 amino acids. Trimming at V came to 5 bases and at J to 3 bases, leaving 6 bases not matched to a gene. Per the germline V gene, CDR1 is PRHDT and CDR2 is FYEKMQ (reference sequence). Here immunoSEQ multiplex PCR was the method, and the copy in TCRdb shows in-frame clones only, minus some. The sample consists of 250,000 to 350,000 clones, more than 75% of them appearing once.

The TCR sequence derives from a woman younger than 35 who had recovered from COVID-19. The chain uses TRBV13 and TRBJ1-2; 10 bases fit TRBD1. Sample: PBMCs or T cells enriched from blood (not recorded which). The CDR3 DNA follows: TGTGCCAGCAGCGCACGGACAGGGGGGTACTATGGCTACACCTTC. Its protein product is CASSARTGGYYGYTF.